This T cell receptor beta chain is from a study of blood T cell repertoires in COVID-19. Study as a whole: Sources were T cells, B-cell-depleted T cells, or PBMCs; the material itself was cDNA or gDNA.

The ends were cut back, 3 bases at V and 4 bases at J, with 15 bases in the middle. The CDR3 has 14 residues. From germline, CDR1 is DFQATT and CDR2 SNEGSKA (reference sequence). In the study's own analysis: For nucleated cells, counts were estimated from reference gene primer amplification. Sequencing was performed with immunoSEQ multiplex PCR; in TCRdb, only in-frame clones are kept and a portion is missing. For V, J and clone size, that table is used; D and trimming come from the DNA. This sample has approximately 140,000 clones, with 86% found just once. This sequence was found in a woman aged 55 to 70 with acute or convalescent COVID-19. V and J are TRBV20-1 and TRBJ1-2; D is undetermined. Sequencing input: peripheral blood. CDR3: CSASVRSQAYGYTF. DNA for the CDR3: TGCAGTGCTAGTGTCAGGTCCCAGGCCTATGGCTACACCTTC.